The 21 T cell receptor beta chains reported below all come from one sample, sequenced in a study of cytomegalovirus exposure and HLA in healthy donors. The PCR used 60 Vbeta and 13 Jbeta primers. Using immunoSEQ multiplex PCR, the repertoire was profiled, and TCRdb retains in-frame clones only, with some absent. This table has some 200,000 clones, about 13% appearing once. The source material was PBMCs. The receptors shown here come from a man aged 50 to 60 in good health and CMV-seropositive.

The J gene is TRBJ2-1, the V gene TRBV10-3; 7 positions match TRBD2. The CDR3 has 14 residues. V lost 10 bases to trimming and J lost 4 bases; unmatched junction nucleotides: 10. Per the germline V gene, CDR1 is ENHRY and CDR2 is SYGVKD. As DNA, the CDR3 is TGTGCCACCCTGCCTGCTAGCGGATACAATGAGCAGTTCTTC. Protein: CATLPASGYNEQFF.

This clone has only a few counts. The chain has TRBV28 and TRBJ2-7, with D possibly matching TRBD2 (6 bases). Trimming took 5 bases from V and 4 from J, leaving 9 bases between them. The CDR3 contains 12 residues. Looked up from germline, CDR1 is MDHEN and CDR2 is SYDVKM. CDR3 coding DNA: TGTGCCAGCAGTCTAGGGAGGTACGAGCAGTACTTC. Translating it yields CASSLGRYEQYF.

This clone was observed a handful of times. This chain connects TRBV5-1 to TRBJ1-1; no firm D call. Germline CDR1 reads SGHRS; CDR2 reads YFSETQ. This CDR3 is built from 14 residues. The V gene lost 0 bases and the J gene lost 0 bases, with 6 bases spanning the gap. CDR3 DNA: TGCGCCAGCAGCTTGGATCAGGTGAACACTGAAGCTTTCTTT. Residues: CASSLDQVNTEAFF. Full variable domain (remainder filled in from reference TRBV5-1 and TRBJ1-1): KAGVTQTPRYLIKTRGQQVTLSCSPISGHRSVSWYQQTPGQGLQFLFEYFSETQRNKGNFPGRFSGRQFSNSRSEMNVSTLELGDSALYLCASSLDQVNTEAFFGQGTRLTVV.

The V and J genes are TRBV27 and TRBJ1-1; 8 bases are shared with TRBD1. CDR1 MNHEY and CDR2 SMNVEV come from the germline V gene (reference sequence). Germline trimming cut 7 bases from V and 6 bases from J; bases unmatched to any gene: 7. CDR3 size: 13 residues. CDR3 region: CASKAGTGPEAFF. The CDR3 DNA is TGTGCCAGCAAAGCCGGGACAGGTCCTGAAGCTTTCTTT.

The J gene is TRBJ2-5, the V gene TRBV6-5; D is undetermined. V was shortened by 2 bases and J by 2 bases, with 6 bases between the two germline ends. Germline CDR1 and CDR2: MNHEY and SVGAGI. CDR3 length: 13 residues. The CDR3 DNA is TGTGCCAGCAGTTACGACTTACAAGAGACCCAGTACTTC. Translated, it gives CASSYDLQETQYF.

This clone was counted only a few times. The chain carries TRBV4-3 and TRBJ2-7, with TRBD2 matching over 9 bases. Losses at the gene ends were 0 bases for V and 7 bases for J; bases not matched to a gene: 7. The CDR3 consists of 15 residues. The germline V gene encodes CDR1 LGHNA and CDR2 YSLEER. The CDR3 is CASSQDWLAGREQYF. The CDR3 DNA reads as TGCGCCAGCAGCCAAGATTGGCTAGCGGGGAGGGAGCAGTACTTC.

J is TRBJ2-7 and V is TRBV2; 8 nucleotides agree with TRBD1. Per germline, CDR1 SNHLY and CDR2 FYNNEI. This CDR3 region has 14 residues. J was trimmed by 4 bases and V by 6 bases; bases with no gene match: 8. The CDR3 region is CASRRDRFSYEQYF. As DNA, the CDR3 is TGTGCCAGCAGGAGGGACAGGTTTAGTTACGAGCAGTACTTC.

V is TRBV7-3 and J is TRBJ2-7; 7 nucleotides line up with TRBD1. Germline trimming cut 5 bases from V and 6 bases from J; bases unmatched to any gene: 7. This CDR3 contains 13 residues. Germline CDR1 and CDR2: SGHTA and FQGTGA. The CDR3 loop is CASSLTGQTEQYF. For the CDR3, the DNA is TGTGCCAGCAGCCTGACGGGACAGACCGAGCAGTACTTC.

This clone was seen only a few times. The chain combines TRBV7-2 with TRBJ1-2, with TRBD1 identical over 7 bases. Germline V CDR1 and CDR2: SGHTA, FQGNSA. This CDR3 region has 15 residues. Trimming cost V 5 bases and J 4 bases; bases outside gene matches: 10. CDR3 in DNA: TGTGCCAGCAGCCCCGGCGGACAGGCCTCCTATGGCTACACCTTC. The encoded protein is CASSPGGQASYGYTF.

The chain has TRBV11-3 and TRBJ1-6, with a weak D call TRBD1 (6 bases). The V gene lost 5 bases and the J gene lost 7 bases, with 15 bases spanning the gap. The germline V gene encodes CDR1 SGHNT and CDR2 YENEEA. The CDR3 totals 15 residues. CDR3 DNA: TGTGCCAGCAGCGCCCACAGGGAGAGGAATTCACCCCTCCACTTT. Translation: CASSAHRERNSPLHF.

This chain links TRBV10-3 with TRBJ1-5, with 11 bases identical to TRBD1. The V and J ends lost 0 bases and 6 bases, in that order; junction bases with no gene match: 7. The CDR3 is 17 amino acids. The germline gives CDR1 ENHRY, CDR2 SYGVKD. The CDR3 here is CAISESPSGQGVQPQHF. DNA for the CDR3: TGTGCCATCAGTGAGTCTCCCTCGGGACAGGGGGTTCAGCCCCAGCATTTT.

This clone occurred a few times. This chain uses TRBV5-1 with TRBJ2-3; 12 nucleotides match TRBD2. Per germline, CDR1 SGHRS and CDR2 YFSETQ. CDR3 length: 16 residues. Trimming removed 4 bases from V and 2 bases from J; junction bases left unmatched: 5. The CDR3 here is CASSSRLAGVTDTQYF. For the CDR3, the DNA is TGCGCCAGCAGCAGCAGACTAGCGGGGGTCACAGATACGCAGTATTTT. The entire variable domain, with the rest obtained from reference TRBV5-1 and TRBJ2-3, is as follows: KAGVTQTPRYLIKTRGQQVTLSCSPISGHRSVSWYQQTPGQGLQFLFEYFSETQRNKGNFPGRFSGRQFSNSRSEMNVSTLELGDSALYLCASSSRLAGVTDTQYFGPGTRLTVL.

This sequence joins TRBV6-5 and TRBJ2-3, with TRBD2 identical over 9 bases. Germline CDR1 and CDR2: MNHEY and SVGAGI. This CDR3 comprises 13 residues. J was trimmed by 5 bases and V by 10 bases; bases with no gene match: 7. The CDR3 here is CATAGGSGDTQYF. Written as DNA, the CDR3 is TGTGCCACCGCGGGGGGGTCTGGAGATACGCAGTATTTT.

The chain uses TRBV27 and TRBJ2-3, with 7 bases lining up with TRBD1. CDR3 length: 15 residues. Trimming at V came to 4 bases and at J to 2 bases, leaving 6 bases not matched to a gene. CDR1 and CDR2 from the germline V gene are MNHEY and SMNVEV (reference sequence). In nucleotides, the CDR3 is TGTGCCAGCAGTTCGACAGGGTTCGTCACAGATACGCAGTATTTT. Translated, it gives CASSSTGFVTDTQYF.

The V call is TRBV30, the J call TRBJ1-2, with 8 nucleotides matching TRBD1. With 0 bases clipped from V and 7 bases from J, the junction kept 7 bases outside the gene matches. This CDR3 has 14 residues. Germline V gene lookup returns CDR1 GTSNPN and CDR2 SVGIG (reference sequence). The CDR3 protein is CAWSVGTGGIGYTF. The CDR3 nucleotides read TGTGCCTGGAGTGTGGGGACAGGTGGGATTGGCTACACCTTC.

The table lists this clone with a few counts. The chain has TRBV5-4 and TRBJ1-6; 9 nucleotides match TRBD1. The ends lost 0 bases at V and 7 bases at J; junction bases unmatched: 2. Germline V lookup: CDR1 SGHNT, CDR2 YYREEE (reference sequence). This CDR3 comprises 15 residues. CDR3 amino acids: CASSLAGTGNSPLHF. The DNA for the CDR3 is TGTGCCAGCAGCTTGGCGGGGACAGGGAATTCACCCCTCCACTTT.

This clone was counted a few times. The V call is TRBV11-3, the J call TRBJ1-1; D is perhaps TRBD1 (6 bases). CDR3 length: 16 amino acids. V was cut by 2 bases and J by 0 bases, with 13 bases left in between. Germline V gene data show CDR1 as SGHNT and CDR2 as YENEEA. CDR3 in amino acids: CASSLTIGQMNTEAFF. The CDR3 bases are TGTGCCAGCAGCTTAACGATAGGACAGATGAACACTGAAGCTTTCTTT.

The gene calls are TRBV30 and TRBJ2-5; 9 bases agree with TRBD1. The germline CDR1 and CDR2 sequences are GTSNPN and SVGIG (reference sequence). With V trimmed by 2 bases and J by 7 bases, 14 bases remained unmatched. The CDR3 spans 16 residues. The CDR3 here is CAWSYTGGAERGTQYF. Here the CDR3 DNA reads TGTGCCTGGAGTTATACAGGGGGCGCTGAACGGGGGACCCAGTACTTC.

The chain combines TRBV4-2 with TRBJ1-3; no clear D. The V and J ends lost 1 base and 0 bases respectively, with 10 bases between them. Germline lookup yields CDR1 LGHNA and CDR2 YNFKEQ. There are 16 residues in the CDR3. As DNA, the CDR3 is TGTGCCAGCAGCCAAGTGCTCCCCAGCTCTGGAAACACCATATATTTT. This gives the protein CASSQVLPSSGNTIYF.

This clone has more than one count but fewer than ten. The V gene is TRBV14, the J gene TRBJ2-7, with 7 bases that match TRBD2. V lost 4 bases and J lost 0; bases outside the gene matches: 3. There are 14 residues in the CDR3. Germline V gene data show CDR1 as SGHDN and CDR2 as FVKESK. The CDR3: CASSLGGGSYEQYV. The CDR3 bases are TGTGCCAGCAGCCTTGGGGGGGGCTCCTACGAGCAGTACGTC.

This clone appeared a few times. The chain recombines TRBV7-2 with TRBJ1-3; no clear D. The CDR3 totals 18 residues. The V end was cut by 5 bases, the J end by 0 bases, with 20 bases between. Germline lookup yields CDR1 SGHTA and CDR2 FQGNSA. The CDR3: CASSPYEGDDNSGNTIYF. The CDR3 coding sequence is TGTGCCAGCAGCCCGTACGAGGGAGACGATAACTCTGGAAACACCATATATTTT.